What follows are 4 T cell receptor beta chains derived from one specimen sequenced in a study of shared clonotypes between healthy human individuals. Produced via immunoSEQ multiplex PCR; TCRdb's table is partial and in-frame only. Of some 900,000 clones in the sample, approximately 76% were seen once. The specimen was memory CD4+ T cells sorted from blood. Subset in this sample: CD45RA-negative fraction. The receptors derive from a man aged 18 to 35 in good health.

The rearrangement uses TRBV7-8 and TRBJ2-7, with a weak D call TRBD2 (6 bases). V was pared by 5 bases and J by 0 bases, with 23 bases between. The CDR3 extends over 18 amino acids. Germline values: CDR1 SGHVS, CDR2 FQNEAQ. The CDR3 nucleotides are TGTGCCAGCAGCCCCCTTCCAGCGACTGGGGGGAGCTCCTACGAGCAGTACTTC. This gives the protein CASSPLPATGGSSYEQYF.

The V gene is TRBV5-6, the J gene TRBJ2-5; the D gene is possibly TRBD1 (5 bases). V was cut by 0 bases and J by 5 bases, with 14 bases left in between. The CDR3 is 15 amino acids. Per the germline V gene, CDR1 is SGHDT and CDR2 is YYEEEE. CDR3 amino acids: CASSLGGIKSETQYF. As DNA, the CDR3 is TGTGCCAGCAGCTTGGGGGGCATCAAGTCGGAGACCCAGTACTTC.

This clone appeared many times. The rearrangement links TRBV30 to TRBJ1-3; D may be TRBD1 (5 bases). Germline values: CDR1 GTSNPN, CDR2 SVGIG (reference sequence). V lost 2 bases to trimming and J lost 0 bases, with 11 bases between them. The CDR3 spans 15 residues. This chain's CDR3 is CAWSRGTDSGNTIYF. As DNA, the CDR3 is TGTGCCTGGAGTCGAGGGACGGACTCTGGAAACACCATATATTTT.

The CDR3 nucleotides read TGTGCCGGGGGACAGGGGAACACCGGGGAGCTGTTTTTT. It codes for CAGGQGNTGELFF. The chain couples TRBV6-6 to TRBJ2-2, with 9 bases that match TRBD1. The CDR3 totals 13 residues. Trimming cost V 11 bases and J 1 base; bases outside gene matches: 2. Germline loops: CDR1 MNHNY, CDR2 SVGAGI (reference sequence).